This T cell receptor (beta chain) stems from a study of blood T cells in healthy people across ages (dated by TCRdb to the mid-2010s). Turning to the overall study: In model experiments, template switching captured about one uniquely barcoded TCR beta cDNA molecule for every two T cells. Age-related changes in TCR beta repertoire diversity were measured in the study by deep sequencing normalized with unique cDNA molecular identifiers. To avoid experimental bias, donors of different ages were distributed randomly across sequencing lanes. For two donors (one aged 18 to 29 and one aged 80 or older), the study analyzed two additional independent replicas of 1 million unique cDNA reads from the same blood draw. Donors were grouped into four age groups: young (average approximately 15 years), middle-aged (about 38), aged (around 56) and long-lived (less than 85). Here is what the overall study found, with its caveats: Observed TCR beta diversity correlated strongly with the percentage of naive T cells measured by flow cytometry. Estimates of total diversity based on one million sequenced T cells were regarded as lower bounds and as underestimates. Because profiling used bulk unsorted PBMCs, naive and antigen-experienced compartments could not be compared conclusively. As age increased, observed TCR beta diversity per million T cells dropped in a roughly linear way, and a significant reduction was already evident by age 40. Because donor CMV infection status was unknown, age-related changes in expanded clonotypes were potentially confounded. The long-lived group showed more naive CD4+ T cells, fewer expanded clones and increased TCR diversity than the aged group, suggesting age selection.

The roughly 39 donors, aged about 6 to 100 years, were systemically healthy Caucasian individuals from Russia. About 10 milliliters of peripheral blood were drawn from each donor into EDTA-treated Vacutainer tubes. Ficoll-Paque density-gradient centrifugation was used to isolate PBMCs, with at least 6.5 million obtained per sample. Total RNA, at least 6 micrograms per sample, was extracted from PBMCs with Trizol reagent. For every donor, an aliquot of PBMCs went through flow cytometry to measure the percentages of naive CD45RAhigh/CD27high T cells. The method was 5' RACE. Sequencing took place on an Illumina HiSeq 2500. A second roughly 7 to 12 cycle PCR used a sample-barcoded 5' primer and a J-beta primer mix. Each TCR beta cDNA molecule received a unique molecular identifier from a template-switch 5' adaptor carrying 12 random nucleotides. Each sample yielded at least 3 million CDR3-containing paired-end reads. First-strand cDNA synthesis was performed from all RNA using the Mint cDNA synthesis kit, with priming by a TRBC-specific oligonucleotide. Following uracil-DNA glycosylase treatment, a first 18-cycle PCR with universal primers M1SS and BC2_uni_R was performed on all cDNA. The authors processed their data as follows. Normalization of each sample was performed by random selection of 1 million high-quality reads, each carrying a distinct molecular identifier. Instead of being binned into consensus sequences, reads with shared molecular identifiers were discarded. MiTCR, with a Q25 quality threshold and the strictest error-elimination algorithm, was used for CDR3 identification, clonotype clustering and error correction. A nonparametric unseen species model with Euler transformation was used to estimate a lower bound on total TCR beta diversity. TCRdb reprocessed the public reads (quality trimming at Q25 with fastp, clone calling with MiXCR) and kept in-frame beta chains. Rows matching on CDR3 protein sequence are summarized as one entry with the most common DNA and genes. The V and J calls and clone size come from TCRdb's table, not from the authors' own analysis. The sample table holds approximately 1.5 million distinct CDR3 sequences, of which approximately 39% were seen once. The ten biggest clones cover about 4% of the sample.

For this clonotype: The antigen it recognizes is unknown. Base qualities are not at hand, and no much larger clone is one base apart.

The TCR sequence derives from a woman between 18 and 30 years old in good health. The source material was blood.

The CDR3 corresponds to CASSFSDRGTKTQYF. DNA sequence: TGTGCCAGCAGTTTTAGTGACAGGGGCACAAAGACCCAGTACTTC. The chain joins TRBV12-3 or TRBV12-4 to TRBJ2-7, with 8 bases aligning to TRBD1. The tail of the sequence fits TRBJ2-5 better, so the J call may be wrong. From the cysteine up to the phenylalanine, the CDR3 has a length of 15 residues. Just the 45-base CDR3 DNA is kept, in frame starting at base 1.